This T cell receptor (beta chain) came from a study of OX40 agonist ivuxolimab in advanced cancers. General study points: Determination of antigen specificity was not performed for the expanded peripheral T cells.

CDR3 length equals 14 residues. V shed 6 bases and J 4 bases; nucleotides not matched to a gene: 2. The V gene's germline CDR1 is MNHEY and CDR2 SVGAGI. Assay: immunoSEQ multiplex PCR; the TCRdb copy retains only in-frame clones and omits some. The table records roughly 100,000 clones, roughly 83% of them present only once. Concerning this clone: Its matching antigen is unknown.

This chain links TRBV6-5 with TRBJ2-5; TRBD2 matches at 13 bases. The sequencing used CD4+ or CD8+ T cells sorted from blood, collected in a trial of the OX40 agonist ivuxolimab. The clonotype comes from an adult with an advanced solid tumor such as melanoma, head and neck, liver or kidney cancer. The CDR3 coding sequence is TGTGCCAGCAGAAGACTAGCGGGGGGAGAGACCCAGTACTTC. Translating gives CASRRLAGGETQYF.